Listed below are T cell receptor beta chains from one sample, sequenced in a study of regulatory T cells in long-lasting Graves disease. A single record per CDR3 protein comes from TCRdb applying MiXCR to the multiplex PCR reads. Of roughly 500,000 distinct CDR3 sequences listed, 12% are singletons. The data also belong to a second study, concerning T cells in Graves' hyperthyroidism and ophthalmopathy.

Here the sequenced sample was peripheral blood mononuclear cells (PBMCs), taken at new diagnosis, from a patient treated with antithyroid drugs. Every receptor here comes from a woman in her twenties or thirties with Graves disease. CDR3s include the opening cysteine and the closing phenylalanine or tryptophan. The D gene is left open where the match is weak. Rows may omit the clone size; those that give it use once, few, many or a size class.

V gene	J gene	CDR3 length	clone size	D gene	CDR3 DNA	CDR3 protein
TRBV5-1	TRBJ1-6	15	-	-	TGCGCCAGCAGCTTGGATCAGGGGTGGGATTCACCCCTCCACTTT	CASSLDQGWDSPLHF
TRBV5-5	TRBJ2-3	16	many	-	TGTGCCAGCAGCTTGGAGGGACAACCGAGCACAGATACGCAGTATTTT	CASSLEGQPSTDTQYF
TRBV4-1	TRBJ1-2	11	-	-	TGCGCCAGCAGCCAAGGATTGCGGTACACCTTC	CASSQGLRYTF
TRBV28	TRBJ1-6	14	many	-	TGTGCCAGCAGTTTGGTCAGAAACAATTCACCCCTCCACTTT	CASSLVRNNSPLHF
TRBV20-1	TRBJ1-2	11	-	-	TGCAGTAAGGGGACACCATATGGCTACACCTTC	CSKGTPYGYTF
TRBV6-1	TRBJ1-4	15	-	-	TGTGCCAGCAGTGGGGACCCGGGGGGACGCGAAAAACTGTTTTTT	CASSGDPGGREKLFF
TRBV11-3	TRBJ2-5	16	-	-	TGTGCCAGCAGCCCCTCGACAGACCCGAGGGTAGAGACCCAGTACTTC	CASSPSTDPRVETQYF
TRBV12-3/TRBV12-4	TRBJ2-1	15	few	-	TGTGCCAGCAGCAAAATAGCGGCCTCCTACAATGAGCAGTTCTTC	CASSKIAASYNEQFF
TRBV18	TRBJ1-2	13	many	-	TGTGCCAGCTCGCGCCGGGACGACTATGGCTACACCTTC	CASSRRDDYGYTF
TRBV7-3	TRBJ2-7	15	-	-	TGTGCCAGCAGCTACAAGGGCGGTAGCTCCTACGAGCAGTACTTC	CASSYKGGSSYEQYF
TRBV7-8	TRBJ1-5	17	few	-	TGTGCCAGCAGCTTAAACCGGCCAGCCTATTTCAATCAGCCCCAGCATTTT	CASSLNRPAYFNQPQHF
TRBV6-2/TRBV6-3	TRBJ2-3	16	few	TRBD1	TGTGCCAGCAGTGCTCGGACAGGGGTGTATGGAGATACGCAGTATTTT	CASSARTGVYGDTQYF
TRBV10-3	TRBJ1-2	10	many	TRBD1	TGTGCCACAGGGGGATATGGCTACACCTTC	CATGGYGYTF
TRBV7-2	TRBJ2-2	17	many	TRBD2	TGTGCCAGCAGCGGATCCGGGACTAGCGGGGTGCACGGGGAGCTGTTTTTT	CASSGSGTSGVHGELFF
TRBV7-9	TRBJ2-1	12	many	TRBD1	TGTGCCAGCAGCTTTCCGGGACAGGAGCAGTTCTTC	CASSFPGQEQFF
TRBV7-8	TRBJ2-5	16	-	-	TGTGCCAGCAACTTAGTAATTAGAGGGGCTGGAGAGACCCAGTACTTC	CASNLVIRGAGETQYF
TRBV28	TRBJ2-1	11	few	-	TGTGCCAGCAGTCGAGCTAGGCGGGAGTTCTTC	CASSRARREFF
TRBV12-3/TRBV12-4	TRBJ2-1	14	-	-	TGTGCCAGCAGGTCTCAATCCCTAGTCAATGAGCAGTTCTTC	CASRSQSLVNEQFF
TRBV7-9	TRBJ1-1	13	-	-	TGTGCCAGCAGCTTTCCAGCGAACACTGAAGCTTTCTTT	CASSFPANTEAFF
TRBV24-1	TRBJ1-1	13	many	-	TGTGCCACCAGTGCATTTGGGGATGCTGAAGCTTTCTTT	CATSAFGDAEAFF
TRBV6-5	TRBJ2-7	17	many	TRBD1	TGTGCCAGCAGTTACTCGATGGGACAGGGGGTTAACTACGAGCAGTACTTC	CASSYSMGQGVNYEQYF
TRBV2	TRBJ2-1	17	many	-	TGTGCCGAGCGGGGAACCACATGGACAGTCTCCTACAATGAGCAGTTCTTC	CAERGTTWTVSYNEQFF
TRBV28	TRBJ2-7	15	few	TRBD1	TGTGCCAGCAGTATAACAGGGGTACTATCTTTCGAGCAGTACTTC	CASSITGVLSFEQYF
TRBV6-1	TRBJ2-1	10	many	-	TGTGCCACCGGGGTTGGTGAGCAGTTCTTC	CATGVGEQFF
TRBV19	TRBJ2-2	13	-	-	TGTGTCAGTAGTATTCTGGCTCCCGGGGAGCTGTTTTTT	CVSSILAPGELFF
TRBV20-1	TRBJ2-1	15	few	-	TGCAGTGCTCGCTCGGCGAGGGTCTCCTACAATGAGCAGTTCTTC	CSARSARVSYNEQFF
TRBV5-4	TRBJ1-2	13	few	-	TGTGCCAGCAGCTTGAGGCTTTGGCATGGCTACACCTTC	CASSLRLWHGYTF
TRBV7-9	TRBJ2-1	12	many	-	TGTGCCAGCAGCTTACAGGGGAATGAGCAGTTCTTC	CASSLQGNEQFF
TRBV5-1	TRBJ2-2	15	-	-	TGCGCCAGCAGCTTGCTACAGGGGAACACCGGGGAGCTGTTTTTT	CASSLLQGNTGELFF
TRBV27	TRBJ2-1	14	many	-	TGTGCCAGCACCACTGGAGGGGGGTACAATGAGCAGTTCTTC	CASTTGGGYNEQFF
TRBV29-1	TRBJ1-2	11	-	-	TGCAGCGTTGAAGTACCGACCGGCTACACCTTC	CSVEVPTGYTF
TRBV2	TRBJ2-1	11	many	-	TGTGCCAGCAGTGTGGTGAATGAGCAGTTCTTC	CASSVVNEQFF
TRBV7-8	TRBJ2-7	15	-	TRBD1	TGTGCCAGCAGCCGGAGACAGGGCTTGGCCTACGAGCAGTACTTC	CASSRRQGLAYEQYF
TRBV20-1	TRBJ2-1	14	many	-	TGCAGTGCTAGTGCAGGCAGCTCCTACAATGAGCAGTTCTTC	CSASAGSSYNEQFF
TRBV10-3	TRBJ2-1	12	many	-	TGTGCCATCAGTTCGCGTTACAATGAGCAGTTCTTC	CAISSRYNEQFF
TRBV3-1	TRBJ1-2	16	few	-	TGTGCCAGCAGCCCCTTCAGGGAATCCCTATTCTATGGCTACACCTTC	CASSPFRESLFYGYTF
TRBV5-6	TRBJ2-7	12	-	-	TGTGCCAGCAGCACACAGCTCTACGAGCAGTACTTC	CASSTQLYEQYF
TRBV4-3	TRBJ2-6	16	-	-	TGCGCCAGCAGCCAAGATACTAGCTCTGGGGCCAACGTCCTGACTTTC	CASSQDTSSGANVLTF
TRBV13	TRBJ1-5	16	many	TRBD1	TGTGCCAGCAGCTTAGGTAACAGGGGGCGGTGGCAGCCCCAGCATTTT	CASSLGNRGRWQPQHF
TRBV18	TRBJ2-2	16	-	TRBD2	TGTGCCAGCTCACCCGGGACTAGCGGGAGAGTCGGGGAGCTGTTTTTT	CASSPGTSGRVGELFF
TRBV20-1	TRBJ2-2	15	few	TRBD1	TGCAGTGCTAGAACTGGACAGGGGGACACCGGGGAGCTGTTTTTT	CSARTGQGDTGELFF
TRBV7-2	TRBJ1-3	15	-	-	TGTGCCAGCAGCAGCAATGTGGGCTCTGGAAACACCATATATTTT	CASSSNVGSGNTIYF